The 26 T cell receptor beta chains below all came from one sample that was sequenced in a study of vaccination and CD4 T cells after COVID-19. The treatment: approximately nine-day PBMC culture with coronavirus spike peptide pools or control peptides (ViraFEST assay). Cultured CD4+ T cells had their DNA profiled by the Oncomine TCR Beta short-read assay. TCRdb redid the calling of the PCR reads with MiXCR, one entry per CDR3 protein. The sample includes about 18,000 distinct CDR3 sequences, around 59% of them seen just once. For these TCRs, the target antigens are not known. The sample taken for sequencing was CD4+ T cells from blood, cultured in vitro. Source of these receptors: a human donor who had recovered from COVID-19.

The chain joins TRBV19 to TRBJ2-7, with D maybe TRBD2 (5 bases). This CDR3 region has 13 residues. Germline V gene sequence: CDR1 LNHDA, CDR2 SQIVND (reference sequence). V was clipped by 5 bases and J by 0 bases, with 8 bases between them. The CDR3 reads CASSVAYSYEQYF. For the CDR3, the DNA is TGTGCCAGTAGTGTAGCGTACTCCTACGAGCAGTACTTC. Variable domain in full (rest from reference TRBV19 and TRBJ2-7): DGGITQSPKYLFRKEGQNVTLSCEQNLNHDAMYWYRQDPGQGLRLIYYSQIVNDFQKGDIAEGYSVSREKKESFPLTVTSAQKNPTAFYLCASSVAYSYEQYFGPGTRLTVT.

CDR3 nucleotides: TGTGCCAGCAGCGGATCAGGGGGACTGGTCGATACGCAGTATTTT. It is translated as CASSGSGGLVDTQYF. The rearrangement joins TRBV9 to TRBJ2-3; tentatively, D is TRBD1 (7 bases). Germline assignment: CDR1 SGDLS and CDR2 YYNGEE. The CDR3 has 15 residues. V lost 3 bases and J lost 6, with 17 bases in between.

This sequence joins TRBV20-1 and TRBJ1-4; D is possibly TRBD1 (6 bases). Germline V CDR1 and CDR2: DFQATT, SNEGSKA (reference sequence). The CDR3 is made up of 13 amino acids. V gave up 0 bases and J gave up 7 bases, with 9 bases separating them. CDR3 sequence: CSARDRGGEKLFF. CDR3 sequence (DNA): TGCAGTGCTAGAGATAGGGGGGGTGAAAAACTGTTTTTT.

The chain joins TRBV15 to TRBJ1-2; unclear D gene. Trimming took 0 bases from V and 8 from J, leaving 13 bases between them. This CDR3 is built from 14 residues. Germline CDR1 and CDR2: LNHNV and YYDKDF (reference sequence). The CDR3 here is CATSREVGVGGYTF. In nucleotides, the CDR3 is TGTGCCACCAGCAGAGAGGTCGGGGTTGGGGGCTACACCTTC.

The chain combines TRBV11-3 with TRBJ1-1; 9 bases match TRBD1. V gave up 5 bases and J gave up 5 bases; unmatched junction bases: 9. Germline-derived CDR1 and CDR2 are SGHNT and YENEEA. The CDR3 is 15 residues long. CDR3 DNA: TGTGCCAGCAGCCCTCCGGGACAGGGAGGGACTGAAGCTTTCTTT. It yields the protein CASSPPGQGGTEAFF.

The V and J genes are TRBV7-9 and TRBJ2-5; D is perhaps TRBD2 (6 bases). Germline assignment: CDR1 SEHNR and CDR2 FQNEAQ (reference sequence). The CDR3 covers 15 residues. Trimming shortened V by 3 bases and J by 5 bases, and 16 bases separated the two germline ends. Written as DNA, the CDR3 is TGTGCCAGCAGCTTTTCGAGCACCCGGGGGGAGACCCAGTACTTC. Protein: CASSFSSTRGETQYF. Variable domain in full (rest from reference TRBV7-9 and TRBJ2-5): DTGVSQNPRHKITKRGQNVTFRCDPISEHNRLYWYRQTLGQGPEFLTYFQNEAQLEKSRLLSDRFSAERPKGSFSTLEIQRTEQGDSAMYLCASSFSSTRGETQYFGPGTRLLVL.

This sequence joins TRBV6-4 and TRBJ2-7, with a tentative D call TRBD2 (5 bases). V was clipped by 4 bases and J by 0 bases, with 16 bases between them. This CDR3 is 16 amino acids long. CDR1 and CDR2 (germline): MRHNA, SNTAGT. CDR3 residues: CASSAPRLAPSYEQYF. In DNA, the CDR3 is TGTGCCAGCAGTGCCCCCCGGCTAGCCCCCTCCTACGAGCAGTACTTC.

The rearrangement joins TRBV6-1 to TRBJ1-3, with a weak D call TRBD1 (6 bases). This CDR3 is built from 14 residues. V lost 5 bases and J 0 bases, leaving 8 bases between the germline ends. Germline CDR1 MNHNS, CDR2 SASEGT. CDR3 sequence reads: CASSIRGSGNTIYF. As DNA, the CDR3 is TGTGCCAGCAGTATCAGGGGCTCTGGAAACACCATATATTTT.

In this sample, this clonotype turned up a few times. A junction boundary mismatches the germline segment, possibly from a read error. The rearrangement joins TRBV20-1 to TRBJ2-2; 8 positions match TRBD1. Germline lookup yields CDR1 DFQATT and CDR2 SNEGSKA (reference sequence). The length of the CDR3 is 14 residues. CDR3 sequence: CSARGQGDTGELFF. In nucleotides, the CDR3 is TGCAGTGCCAGAGGACAGGGCGACACCGGGGAGCTGTTTTTT.

The chain joins TRBV11-3 to TRBJ2-4, with a possible D match to TRBD1 (5 bases). Germline lookup yields CDR1 SGHNT and CDR2 YENEEA. This CDR3 contains 15 residues. Deletions cut 4 bases from V and 1 base from J, with 11 bases between. For the CDR3, the DNA is TGTGCCAGCAGCTCCAGGGCCCAGGCCAAAAACATTCAGTACTTC. This encodes CASSSRAQAKNIQYF.

The chain uses TRBV6-2 or TRBV6-3 and TRBJ1-1; D gene unclear. Germline CDR1 MNHEY, CDR2 SVGEGT. Trimming pared 5 bases from V and 12 bases from J, leaving 16 bases between. CDR3 size: 12 residues. CDR3 in DNA: TGTGCCAGCAGTACTCTGGACCCCGGTTCTTTCTTT. Amino acids: CASSTLDPGSFF.

The rearrangement joins TRBV6-1 to TRBJ2-2; 8 nucleotides align to TRBD2. Germline assignment: CDR1 MNHNS and CDR2 SASEGT. Losses at the gene ends were 7 bases for V and 4 bases for J; bases not matched to a gene: 8. The CDR3 contains 15 residues. The CDR3 reads CASTAGGPFTGELFF. CDR3 nucleotide sequence: TGTGCCAGCACGGCGGGGGGACCCTTCACCGGGGAGCTGTTTTTT.

This chain joins TRBV7-8 and TRBJ1-5; no clear D. The germline gives CDR1 SGHVS, CDR2 FQNEAQ. V was cut by 8 bases and J by 7 bases, with 12 bases left in between. This CDR3 has 12 amino acids. The CDR3 loop is CASGRDQQPQHF. The CDR3 nucleotides read TGTGCCAGCGGTAGGGATCAGCAGCCCCAGCATTTT.

The chain combines TRBV24-1 with TRBJ1-2; 7 nucleotides match TRBD1. Unmatched junction bases numbered 5, after V lost 1 base and J lost 4 bases. Germline V gene sequence: CDR1 KGHDR, CDR2 SFDVKD. The CDR3 runs to 15 residues. The CDR3 here is CATSDFGGGGYGYTF. The CDR3 bases are TGTGCCACCAGTGATTTCGGAGGGGGCGGCTATGGCTACACCTTC.

The V and J genes are TRBV19 and TRBJ1-5; no firm D call. The ends were cut back, 2 bases at V and 7 bases at J, with 12 bases in the middle. The CDR3 is 14 residues long. CDR1 is LNHDA, CDR2 SQIVND, per germline (reference sequence). The CDR3 spells CASSINTVRQPQHF. In DNA form, the CDR3 reads TGTGCCAGTAGTATAAATACCGTTAGGCAGCCCCAGCATTTT.

The V gene is TRBV7-2, the J gene TRBJ2-7, with TRBD1 identical over 7 bases. CDR1 SGHTA and CDR2 FQGNSA come from the germline V gene. With V trimmed by 5 bases and J by 3 bases, 1 base remained unmatched. This CDR3 spans 12 amino acids. The CDR3 is CASSRTGYEQYF. The CDR3 DNA reads as TGTGCCAGCAGCCGGACAGGCTACGAGCAGTACTTC.

V usage is TRBV19 and J usage is TRBJ1-1; D ambiguous. Per the germline V gene, CDR1 is LNHDA and CDR2 is SQIVND (reference sequence). V was shortened by 5 bases and J by 0 bases, with 16 bases between the two germline ends. This CDR3 comprises 16 residues. The CDR3 coding sequence is TGTGCCAGTAGTCCCCCAGCAGGACGTATGAACACTGAAGCTTTCTTT. Translated, it gives CASSPPAGRMNTEAFF.

This clonotype was detected a few times. V usage is TRBV27 and J usage is TRBJ1-6; D is unclear. Trimming stripped 6 bases from V and 9 bases from J, with 15 bases between. Germline loops: CDR1 MNHEY, CDR2 SMNVEV (reference sequence). The CDR3 totals 14 residues. DNA for the CDR3: TGTGCCAGCAGAGAGGCAGGAAATGCTTCACCCCTCCACTTT. The encoded protein is CASREAGNASPLHF.

The V call is TRBV30, the J call TRBJ2-1, with a possible D match to TRBD2 (5 bases). V lost 2 bases and J 3 bases, leaving 11 bases between the germline ends. The CDR3 is 14 amino acids. Germline V gene lookup returns CDR1 GTSNPN and CDR2 SVGIG (reference sequence). The DNA for the CDR3 is TGTGCCTGGAGTAGGCTAGCTTTCTACAATGAGCAGTTCTTC. Translation gives CAWSRLAFYNEQFF.

Here the CDR3 reads CASNSGPSTGELFF. The CDR3 DNA sequence: TGTGCCAGCAACTCCGGACCTTCCACCGGGGAGCTGTTTTTT. The V call is TRBV28, the J call TRBJ2-2; no clear D. Germline CDR1 reads MDHEN; CDR2 reads SYDVKM. Trimming cost V 7 bases and J 4 bases, with 13 bases left between them. The CDR3 has 14 amino acids. The full variable domain, rest sourced from reference TRBV28 and TRBJ2-2, is DVKVTQSSRYLVKRTGEKVFLECVQDMDHENMFWYRQDPGLGLRLIYFSYDVKMKEKGDIPEGYSVSREKKERFSLILESASTNQTSMYLCASNSGPSTGELFFGEGSRLTVL.

This clonotype was detected only a few times. The chain joins TRBV12-3 or TRBV12-4 to TRBJ2-5; a weak D match, TRBD2 (6 bases). The V end lost 2 bases, the J end lost 4 bases, and 8 bases lay between the germline ends. The CDR3 sequence is 13 residues long. CDR3 in amino acids: CASSLFGGETQYF. The CDR3, as DNA: TGTGCCAGCAGTTTATTCGGGGGAGAGACCCAGTACTTC.

This clonotype is judged medium-sized. CDR3 in amino acids: CASRGGILANYGYTF. CDR3 nucleotides: TGTGCCAGCAGGGGGGGAATTTTGGCTAACTATGGCTACACCTTC. V gene TRBV27 combines with J gene TRBJ1-2, with a weak D call TRBD1 (5 bases). Germline loops: CDR1 MNHEY, CDR2 SMNVEV (reference sequence). The CDR3 spans 15 residues. The V end lost 6 bases, the J end lost 0 bases, and 14 bases lay between the germline ends.

This clonotype occurred a few times. V is TRBV7-6 and J is TRBJ2-5; a weak D match, TRBD2 (6 bases). V gave up 3 bases and J gave up 4 bases, with 15 bases separating them. This CDR3 contains 15 residues. Germline CDR1 reads SGHVS; CDR2 reads FNYEAQ. CDR3 residues: CASSFTGLVGETQYF. CDR3 DNA: TGTGCCAGCAGCTTTACGGGACTCGTTGGAGAGACCCAGTACTTC.

J is TRBJ1-1 and V is TRBV30, with a tentative D call TRBD1 (5 bases). V lost 4 bases to trimming and J lost 11 bases, with 17 bases between them. The CDR3 is 12 residues long. CDR1 and CDR2 from the germline V gene are GTSNPN and SVGIG (reference sequence). DNA for the CDR3: TGTGCCTGGATCCCCCGGGGGGGGTCTGCTTTCTTT. It codes for CAWIPRGGSAFF.

This clonotype was recorded a few times. The rearrangement joins TRBV20-1 to TRBJ1-1; weak D call: TRBD1 (5 bases). The germline V and J ends were trimmed by 1 base and 4 bases, with 16 bases remaining between them. CDR3 length equals 15 residues. Germline CDR1 is DFQATT and CDR2 is SNEGSKA (reference sequence). The CDR3 coding sequence is TGCAGTGCTAGAGGGGGCAGGGCCGGGGGCACTGAAGCTTTCTTT. Translating gives CSARGGRAGGTEAFF.

The CDR3 spells CASIKSLAAYEQYF. Here the CDR3 DNA reads TGTGCCAGCATTAAATCGCTAGCGGCCTACGAGCAGTACTTC. The chain joins TRBV6-2 or TRBV6-3 to TRBJ2-7; 7 bases are shared with TRBD2. The germline V gene has CDR1 MNHEY and CDR2 SVGEGT. The CDR3 runs to 14 residues. V dropped 7 bases and J dropped 2; count of bases not matched to a gene: 8.